This T cell receptor (beta chain) comes out of a study of breast tumors, draining lymph nodes, adjacent tissues. One entry per CDR3 protein, called by TCRdb with MiXCR from the multiplex PCR reads. Of 200,000 to 300,000 distinct CDR3 sequences listed, about 33% are singletons. This clonotype was seen repeatedly, ten times or more. Axillary draining lymph nodes of breast cancer patients supplied the node samples. V dropped 4 bases and J dropped 3; count of bases not matched to a gene: 4. CDR3 length equals 14 residues. Material: axillary lymph node tissue. The chain combines TRBV12-3 or TRBV12-4 with TRBJ2-7, with 9 bases that match TRBD2. This sequence originates from a female donor with breast cancer. Some clones in this sample may be carry-over from other donors' samples. The CDR3 region has the DNA TGTGCCAGCAGTTCTAGCGGGATTGTCTACGAGCAGTACTTC. Its translation is CASSSSGIVYEQYF.